This TCR beta chain came from a study of CD8 T cells in Susac syndrome. The controls were healthy donors who were matched for age and sex. With random hexamers, about 0.5 to 1 ug RNA was reverse transcribed. TCRdb called the immunoSEQ multiplex PCR reads again in MiXCR, with one record for every CDR3 protein. The sample has some 180,000 distinct CDR3 sequences, approximately 93% seen once. The CDR3 has 15 residues. Germline CDR1 reads SGHDN; CDR2 reads FVKESK. V was cut by 1 base and J by 0 bases, with 8 bases left in between. V and J are TRBV14 and TRBJ2-3; D may correspond to TRBD1 or TRBD2 (5 bases each). What was sequenced was CD4+ T cells from PBMCs. This sequence was found in a human donor in good health. This CDR3 reads CASSQGDRSTDTQYF. CDR3 bases: TGTGCCAGCAGCCAAGGGGACCGGAGCACAGATACGCAGTATTTT.